This TCR beta chain is drawn from a study of blood T cell repertoires in COVID-19. Study-wide background: Sites across the United States, Italy and Spain contributed samples from acute and convalescent COVID-19.

TCRdb's copy holds only in-frame clones and misses some; the assay was immunoSEQ multiplex PCR. Among about 190,000 clones listed, more than 85% were seen once. This CDR3 contains 11 residues. V lost 6 bases and J 4 bases, leaving 3 bases between the germline ends. Germline V gene sequence: CDR1 MDHEN, CDR2 SYDVKM. The sequencing input was peripheral blood. This TCR was sampled from a man in his forties with active or convalescent COVID-19. The chain recombines TRBV28 with TRBJ2-2; D is unresolved. The CDR3 DNA reads as TGTGCCAGCAGCATCACCGGGGAGCTGTTTTTT. Its translation: CASSITGELFF.